The T cell receptor beta chain described here comes from a study of lymphopenia after photon versus proton radiotherapy. The germline gives CDR1 LGHNA, CDR2 YSLEER. The CDR3 contains 17 residues. The trim removed 2 bases at V and 7 bases at J, leaving 12 bases unmatched. Method: immunoSEQ multiplex PCR; TCRdb's copy keeps in-frame clones and lacks some. The table records more than 15,000 clones, roughly nine tenths of them present only once. V and J are TRBV4-3 and TRBJ2-1; TRBD1 aligns across 9 bases. Source: peripheral blood, taken from a patient treated with proton-based radiotherapy. The receptor comes from a woman aged 60-75 years with cholangiocarcinoma. Some clones in this sample may be carry-over from other donors' samples. CDR3 bases: TGCGCCAGCAGCCAAAGACCGGGACAGGGATTTTCTAATGAGCAGTTCTTC. Translating it yields CASSQRPGQGFSNEQFF.